The present T cell receptor beta chain was sequenced within a study of metastatic and nonmetastatic thyroid tumors. On the study more broadly: Blood and tumor or nodule tissue repertoires from malignant and benign thyroid patients were compared. Overall study findings and caveats: Within blood and tumor, benign nodules reportedly had significantly lower TCR beta diversity than malignant thyroid tumors did.

Germline assignment: CDR1 MNHEY and CDR2 SVGEGT. The CDR3 sequence is 16 residues long. V lost 2 bases and J lost 0, with 11 bases in between. Per the study methods: A classifier of distant metastasis in papillary thyroid cancer was built from CDR3 differences (across clinicopathological groups). TCRdb re-analyzed the PCR reads using MiXCR. TCRdb's processing, not the authors', yielded these V and J calls. Of about 49,000 clones listed, approximately 20% are singletons. Nobody among the patients had been given any treatment before thyroid surgery. This clone showed up many times. What it recognizes is unknown.

Sequencing used blood. V and J are TRBV6-2 or TRBV6-3 and TRBJ1-3, with D unclear. This receptor was obtained from a female donor with papillary thyroid cancer or a benign thyroid nodule (not recorded which). Some clones in this sample may be carry-over from other donors' samples. The CDR3 spells CASSYDRPDSGNTIYF. As DNA, the CDR3 is TGTGCCAGCAGTTACGACCGACCTGACTCTGGAAACACCATATATTTT.